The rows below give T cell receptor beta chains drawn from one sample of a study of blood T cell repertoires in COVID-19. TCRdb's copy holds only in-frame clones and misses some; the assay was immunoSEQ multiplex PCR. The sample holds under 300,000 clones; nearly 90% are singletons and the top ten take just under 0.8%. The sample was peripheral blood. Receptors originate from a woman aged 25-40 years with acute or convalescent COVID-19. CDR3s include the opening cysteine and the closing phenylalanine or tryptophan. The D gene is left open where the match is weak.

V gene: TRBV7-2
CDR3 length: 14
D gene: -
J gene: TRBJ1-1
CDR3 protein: CASIPGRVNTEAFF

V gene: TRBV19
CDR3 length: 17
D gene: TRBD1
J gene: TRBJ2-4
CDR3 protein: CASSSVSGGTAKNIQYF

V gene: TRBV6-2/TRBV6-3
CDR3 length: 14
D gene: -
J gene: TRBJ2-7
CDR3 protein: CASSYPGGGHEQYF

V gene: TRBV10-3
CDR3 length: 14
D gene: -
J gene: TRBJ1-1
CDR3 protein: CAIRSTAMNTEAFF

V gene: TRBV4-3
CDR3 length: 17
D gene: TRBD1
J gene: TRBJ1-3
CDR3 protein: CASSQTRGAISGNTIYF

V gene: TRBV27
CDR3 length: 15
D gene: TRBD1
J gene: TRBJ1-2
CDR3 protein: CASSLLGQGANGYTF

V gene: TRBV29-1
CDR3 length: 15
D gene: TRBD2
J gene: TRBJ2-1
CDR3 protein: CSVEGASGRAYEQFF

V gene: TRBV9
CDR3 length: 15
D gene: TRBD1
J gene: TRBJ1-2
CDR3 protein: CASSDRDRGIYGYTF

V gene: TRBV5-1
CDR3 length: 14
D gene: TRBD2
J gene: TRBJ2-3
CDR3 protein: CASSTSGQTHTQYF

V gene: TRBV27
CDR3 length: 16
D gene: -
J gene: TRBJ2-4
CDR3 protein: CASSKLGLIAKNIQYF

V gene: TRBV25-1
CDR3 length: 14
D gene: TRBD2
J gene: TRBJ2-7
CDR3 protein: CASSGTSGSYEQYF

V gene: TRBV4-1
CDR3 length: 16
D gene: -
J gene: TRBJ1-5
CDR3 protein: CASSPIQGNSNQPQHF

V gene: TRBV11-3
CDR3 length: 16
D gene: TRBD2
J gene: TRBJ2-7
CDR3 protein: CASSYYLAGGAYEQYF

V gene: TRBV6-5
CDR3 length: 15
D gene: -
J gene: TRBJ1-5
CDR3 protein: CASRGTGTINQPQHF

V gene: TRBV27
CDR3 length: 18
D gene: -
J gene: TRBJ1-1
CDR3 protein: CASSLSVRTLESDTEAFF

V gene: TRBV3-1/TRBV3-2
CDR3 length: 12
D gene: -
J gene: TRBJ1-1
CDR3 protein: CASSRQNTEAFF

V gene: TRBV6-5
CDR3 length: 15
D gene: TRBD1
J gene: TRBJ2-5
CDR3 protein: CASSTFGTGGETQYF

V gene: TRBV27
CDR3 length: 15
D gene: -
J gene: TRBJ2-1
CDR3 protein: CASSLSVRNYNEQFF

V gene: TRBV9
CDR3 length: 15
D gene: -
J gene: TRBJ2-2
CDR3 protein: CASSVAPGRGGELFF

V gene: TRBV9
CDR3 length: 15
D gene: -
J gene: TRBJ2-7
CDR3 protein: CASSVSGLSSYEQYF

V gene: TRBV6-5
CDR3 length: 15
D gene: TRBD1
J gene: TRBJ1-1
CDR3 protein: CASSPVTGSDTEAFF

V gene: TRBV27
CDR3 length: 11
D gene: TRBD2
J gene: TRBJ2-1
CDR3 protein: CASTGGSEQFF

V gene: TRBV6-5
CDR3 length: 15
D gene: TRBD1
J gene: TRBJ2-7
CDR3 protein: CASSSRAGGSHEQYF

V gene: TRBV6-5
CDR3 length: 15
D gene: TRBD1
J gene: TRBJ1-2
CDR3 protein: CASSYSGQGNYGYTF

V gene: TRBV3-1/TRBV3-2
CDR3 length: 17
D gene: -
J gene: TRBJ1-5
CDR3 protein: CASSHRTSGTRNQPQHF

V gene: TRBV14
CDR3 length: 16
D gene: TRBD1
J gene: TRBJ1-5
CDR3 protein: CASSHCSGTGAQPQHF

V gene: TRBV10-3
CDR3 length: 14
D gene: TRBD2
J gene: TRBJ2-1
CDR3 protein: CAIIPSGRKSEQFF

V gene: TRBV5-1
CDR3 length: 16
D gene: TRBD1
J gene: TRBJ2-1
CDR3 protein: CASSLVPGTGTNEQFF

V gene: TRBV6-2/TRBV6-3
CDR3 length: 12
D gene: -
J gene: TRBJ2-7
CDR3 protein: CASSYFGVEQYF